This T cell receptor beta chain was found in a study of blood T cell repertoires in COVID-19. Overall study context: COVID-19 samples, acute and convalescent, were from the United States, Italy and Spain. PBMCs, B-cell-depleted T cells, or T cells were the source of the cDNA or gDNA that made up the material.

Only one count was recorded for this clone. Between the trimmed V and J ends, which lost 0 bases and 0 bases, there was a span of 10 bases. Per germline, CDR1 SGHRS and CDR2 YFSETQ. This CDR3 is built from 16 residues. Using immunoSEQ multiplex PCR, the repertoire was profiled, and TCRdb retains in-frame clones only, with some absent. This sample has 200,000 to 250,000 clones; 85% to 90% occur once, and the top ten carry 3.5% to 4.5%. Material: peripheral blood. This rearrangement joins TRBV5-1 to TRBJ1-5; D is unresolved. This clonotype was obtained from a man aged 45 to 65 with acute or convalescent COVID-19. The CDR3 loop is CASSLEADSSNQPQHF. The DNA of the CDR3 is TGCGCCAGCAGCTTGGAGGCGGATAGTAGCAATCAGCCCCAGCATTTT.